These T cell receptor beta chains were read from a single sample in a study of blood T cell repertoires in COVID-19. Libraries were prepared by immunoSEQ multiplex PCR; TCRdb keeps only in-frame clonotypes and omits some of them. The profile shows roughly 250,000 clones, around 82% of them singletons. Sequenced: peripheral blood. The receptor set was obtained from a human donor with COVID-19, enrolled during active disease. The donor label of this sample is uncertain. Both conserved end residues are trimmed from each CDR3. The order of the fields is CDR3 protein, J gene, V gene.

ASSPQGAAEAF	TRBJ1-1	TRBV28
SVIEGASGRDTQY	TRBJ2-3	TRBV29-1
ASSSPGTAQETQY	TRBJ2-5	TRBV5-4
SGAMGGNQPQH	TRBJ1-5	TRBV29-1
ASSKYNGGPGDTQY	TRBJ2-3	TRBV21-1
ASSANPGGYEQY	TRBJ2-7	TRBV9
ASSPGQAGSPLH	TRBJ1-6	TRBV6-5
ASSLDGPRDNEQF	TRBJ2-1	TRBV5-5
ASSLNPWAGEGKLF	TRBJ1-4	TRBV28
ASSFKTSGTGTDTQY	TRBJ2-3	TRBV12-1
ASTPVDRDLREQY	TRBJ2-7	TRBV2
ASSEGGTSGYEQY	TRBJ2-7	TRBV18
ASSLGLAGGYEQF	TRBJ2-1	TRBV5-6
ASSLWTVPYEQY	TRBJ2-7	TRBV28
ASSPSLSYNEQF	TRBJ2-1	TRBV4-2
ASSQGIAGVYEQY	TRBJ2-7	TRBV4-3
ASSQVLASETQY	TRBJ2-5	TRBV3-1/TRBV3-2
ASSPRLAGNEQF	TRBJ2-1	TRBV7-2
ASSPGGISSYEQY	TRBJ2-7	TRBV18
ASSSLTYTEAF	TRBJ1-1	TRBV6-6
ASSPRTGGGLWTEAF	TRBJ1-1	TRBV7-9
ASSQDRDISTDTQY	TRBJ2-3	TRBV4-1
AISEEGVREKLF	TRBJ1-4	TRBV10-3
ASSPRAGYSNQPQH	TRBJ1-5	TRBV2
ARSTRLAGLTDTQY	TRBJ2-3	TRBV5-3
ASSRGGVETQY	TRBJ2-5	TRBV7-9
ASSLGGQGVYEQY	TRBJ2-7	TRBV7-2
ASSPSGTSEYEQY	TRBJ2-7	TRBV18
ASSLGRQGEKLF	TRBJ1-4	TRBV7-9
ASSFDSHSTEAF	TRBJ1-1	TRBV5-4
ASSVRSVNTDTQY	TRBJ2-3	TRBV9
ASSPRRGNTEAF	TRBJ1-1	TRBV7-9
ASSSGLAGGADTQY	TRBJ2-3	TRBV7-3
ASRRGRQETQY	TRBJ2-5	TRBV12-3/TRBV12-4
ASRPHGDGNIQY	TRBJ2-4	TRBV5-4
SVVRGQKGHEQY	TRBJ2-7	TRBV29-1
ASSPLGGGNYGYT	TRBJ1-2	TRBV28
ASSYRDRVSSGGYNEQF	TRBJ2-1	TRBV5-1
ASNPRSASSYEQY	TRBJ2-7	TRBV5-5
ATGGGDGYT	TRBJ1-2	TRBV24-1
ASRGQPNTEAF	TRBJ1-1	TRBV28
ASSYSGDGYT	TRBJ1-2	TRBV6-5
ASSLDAGLNTEAF	TRBJ1-1	TRBV7-2
ASSSGYESPLH	TRBJ1-6	TRBV2
AISDAVNTEAF	TRBJ1-1	TRBV10-3
ASSFSGRRNEQF	TRBJ2-1	TRBV6-6
ASSPSRFRGLSYNEQF	TRBJ2-1	TRBV19
ASSLGTGDWNTEAF	TRBJ1-1	TRBV4-1
ASSNQREGPNEQF	TRBJ2-1	TRBV21-1
ASSYYGPRNNEKLF	TRBJ1-4	TRBV6-6
ANGQFYGYT	TRBJ1-2	TRBV2
ASSSDDWGRTDTQY	TRBJ2-3	TRBV5-1
ASSLSRTGGDGYT	TRBJ1-2	TRBV18
ARKGLDYGYT	TRBJ1-2	TRBV23-1
ASSLSGAQGSRGYT	TRBJ1-2	TRBV7-2
ASSPTGAGTEAF	TRBJ1-1	TRBV9